This passage covers 11 T cell receptor beta chains from one sample sequenced in a study of CD8+CD57+ T cells in acquired aplastic anemia (dated by TCRdb to the late 2010s). Flow cytometry had shown CD8+CD57+ cell expansion in the patients selected for sequencing. Sequencing relied on an Illumina HiSeq 2000. Genomic DNA was used as template for profiling of TCR beta VDJ combinations and CDR3 sequences. TCRdb reworked the public reads: Q25 trimming with fastp, MiXCR clone assembly, productive beta chains retained. CDR3 protein duplicates are merged, each entry listing the most common genes and DNA. For this sample the table gives under 200,000 distinct CDR3 sequences, of which roughly 48% were detected only once. The ten largest clones capture more than 30% of the sample. Sequenced sample: sorted CD4+, CD8+, or CD8+CD57+ T cells (not recorded which) from PBMCs. The receptors come from a human donor with aplastic anemia.

Many counts were recorded for this clonotype. CDR3 in amino acids: CASSGTGTGYEQYF. CDR3 sequence (DNA): TGTGCCAGCAGCGGCACAGGGACCGGTTACGAGCAGTACTTC. V and J are TRBV9 and TRBJ2-7; possibly TRBD1 for D (6 bases). Trimming cost V 3 bases and J 4 bases, with 14 bases left between them. The CDR3 covers 14 residues. Germline V CDR1 and CDR2: SGDLS, YYNGEE.

Concerning this clonotype itself: A junction boundary mismatches the germline segment, possibly from a read error. The chain combines TRBV25-1 with TRBJ2-2, with a weak D call TRBD1 (6 bases). The CDR3 covers 14 residues. Germline V gene data show CDR1 as MGHDK and CDR2 as SYGVNS. CDR3 nucleotide sequence: TGTGCCAGCAGTAGGCAGGGGAGCACCGGGGAGCTGGTTTTT. This sequence encodes CASSRQGSTGELVF.

At least ten counts were recorded for this clonotype. The chain uses TRBV10-3 and TRBJ2-7, with D perhaps matching TRBD1 or TRBD2 (5 bases each). Trimming took 3 bases from V and 4 from J, leaving 25 bases between them. Per the germline V gene, CDR1 is ENHRY and CDR2 is SYGVKD. This CDR3 is built from 18 residues. In nucleotides, the CDR3 is TGTGCCATCAGTGATTCGCTCAATTCGGGGCATCTACCTTACGAGCAGTACTTC. Translating gives CAISDSLNSGHLPYEQYF.

As to this clonotype: This may be a read error: a much more frequent sequence differs by one nucleotide. V and J are TRBV12-3 or TRBV12-4 and TRBJ1-1; tentative D call: TRBD1 (5 bases). The CDR3 is made up of 14 amino acids. V was pared by 6 bases and J by 1 base, with 12 bases between. DNA for the CDR3: TGTGCCAGCAGCCGAGGGGCGTCGAACACTGAAGCTTTCTTT. Residues: CASSRGASNTEAFF.

The rearrangement uses TRBV24-1 and TRBJ2-7, with 10 bases lining up with TRBD1. CDR1 KGHDR and CDR2 SFDVKD come from the germline V gene. After removal of 4 bases from V and 5 bases from J, the junction contained 7 bases not matched to a gene. This CDR3 contains 15 residues. CDR3 sequence reads: CATSDPTGTGDEQYF. CDR3 nucleotides: TGTGCCACCAGTGACCCCACCGGGACAGGGGACGAGCAGTACTTC.

In this sample, this clonotype turned up a few times. The chain employs TRBV6-2 or TRBV6-3 and TRBJ1-2, with a weak D call TRBD1 (6 bases). Deletions cut 5 bases from V and 12 bases from J, with 19 bases between. Germline CDR1 is MNHEY and CDR2 is SVGEGT. CDR3 length: 13 residues. As DNA, the CDR3 is TGTGCCAGCAGTGACAGGCTCCCTATGGGGGACACCTTC. It encodes CASSDRLPMGDTF.

The gene calls are TRBV5-6 and TRBJ2-3; no reliable D call. V was trimmed by 4 bases and J by 2 bases, leaving 11 bases between them. The CDR3 spans 14 residues. Looked up from germline, CDR1 is SGHDT and CDR2 is YYEEEE. CDR3 coding DNA: TGTGCCAGCAGCGGCTCCGGCCCCACAGATACGCAGTATTTT. It is translated as CASSGSGPTDTQYF.

This clonotype came up many times. This rearrangement joins TRBV5-5 to TRBJ2-1; 11 bases are shared with TRBD2. The V segment lost 6 bases and the J segment 9 bases; nucleotides outside the gene matches: 5. This CDR3 spans 13 amino acids. Germline V CDR1 and CDR2: SGHKS, YYEKEE (reference sequence). Here the CDR3 DNA reads TGTGCCAGCAACCCTAGCGGGAGGAGTGAGCAGTTCTTC. It specifies CASNPSGRSEQFF.

The chain is built from TRBV7-9 and TRBJ2-2, with 7 bases that match TRBD2. CDR3 length: 13 amino acids. Germline CDR1 SEHNR, CDR2 FQNEAQ (reference sequence). J lost 5 bases, V lost 6 bases, and 3 bases had no gene match. CDR3 amino acids: CASRVGGTGELFF. The DNA for the CDR3 is TGTGCCAGCAGGGTCGGGGGGACCGGGGAGCTGTTTTTT.

The chain employs TRBV20-1 and TRBJ1-1; D gene uncertain. Germline lookup yields CDR1 DFQATT and CDR2 SNEGSKA (reference sequence). V was shortened by 0 bases and J by 10 bases, with 12 bases between the two germline ends. This CDR3 has 12 amino acids. As DNA, the CDR3 is TGCAGTGCTAGAGAGGGCGCCGGTGGAGCTTTCTTT. Its translation is CSAREGAGGAFF.

This clonotype was counted ten times or more. CDR3 in amino acids: CSARPLAGASAYEQYF. The CDR3 DNA sequence: TGCAGTGCTAGACCACTAGCGGGAGCGAGCGCCTACGAGCAGTACTTC. The rearrangement links TRBV20-1 to TRBJ2-7; 11 bases match TRBD2. The CDR3 has 16 residues. Germline CDR1 and CDR2: DFQATT and SNEGSKA (reference sequence). Trimming cost V 2 bases and J 2 bases; bases outside gene matches: 8.